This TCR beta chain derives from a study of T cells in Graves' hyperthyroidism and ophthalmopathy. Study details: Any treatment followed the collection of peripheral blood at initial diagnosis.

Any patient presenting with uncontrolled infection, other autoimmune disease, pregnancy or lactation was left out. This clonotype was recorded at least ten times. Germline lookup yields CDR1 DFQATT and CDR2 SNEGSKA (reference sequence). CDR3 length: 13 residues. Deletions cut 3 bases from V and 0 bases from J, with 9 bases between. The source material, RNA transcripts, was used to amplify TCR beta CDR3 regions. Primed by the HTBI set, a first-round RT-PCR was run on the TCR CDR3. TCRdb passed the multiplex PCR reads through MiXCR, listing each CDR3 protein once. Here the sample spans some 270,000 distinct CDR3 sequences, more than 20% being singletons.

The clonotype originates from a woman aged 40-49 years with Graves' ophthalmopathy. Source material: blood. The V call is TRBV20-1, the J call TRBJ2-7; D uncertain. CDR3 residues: CSASVVLSYEQYF. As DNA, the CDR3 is TGCAGTGCTAGTGTAGTCCTCTCCTACGAGCAGTACTTC.